This T cell receptor beta chain was profiled in a study of blood T cell repertoires in COVID-19. For the study at large: Some COVID-19 samples were acute and others convalescent; all came from the United States, Italy and Spain. PBMCs, B-cell-depleted T cells, or T cells provided the cDNA or gDNA that made up the material.

Seattle cases were enrolled at active infection and followed longitudinally. In the original analysis: Amplification with reference gene primers provided the estimates of nucleated cell counts. Only in-frame clones appear in the TCRdb table, and some are missing; sequencing was by immunoSEQ multiplex PCR. V and J calls and clone size are copied from that table; D and trimming were computed from the DNA. The data hold around 100,000 clones, with around 90% observed a single time. Trimming took 6 bases from V and 4 from J; bases not matched to a gene: 6. Germline V gene lookup returns CDR1 SGHAT and CDR2 FQNNGV. The CDR3 is made up of 13 amino acids.

V gene TRBV11-2 combines with J gene TRBJ2-7; TRBD2 matches 7 bases. Sequencing was performed on peripheral blood. The clonotype was recovered from a woman aged 45-65 years with COVID-19, enrolled during active disease. This CDR3 is CASRGGLGYEQYF. In DNA form, the CDR3 reads TGTGCCAGCAGGGGAGGGTTAGGATACGAGCAGTACTTC. The whole variable domain, filled in from reference TRBV11-2 and TRBJ2-7, reads EAGVAQSPRYKIIEKRQSVAFWCNPISGHATLYWYQQILGQGPKLLIQFQNNGVVDDSQLPKDRFSAERLKGVDSTLKIQPAKLEDSAVYLCASRGGLGYEQYFGPGTRLTVT.